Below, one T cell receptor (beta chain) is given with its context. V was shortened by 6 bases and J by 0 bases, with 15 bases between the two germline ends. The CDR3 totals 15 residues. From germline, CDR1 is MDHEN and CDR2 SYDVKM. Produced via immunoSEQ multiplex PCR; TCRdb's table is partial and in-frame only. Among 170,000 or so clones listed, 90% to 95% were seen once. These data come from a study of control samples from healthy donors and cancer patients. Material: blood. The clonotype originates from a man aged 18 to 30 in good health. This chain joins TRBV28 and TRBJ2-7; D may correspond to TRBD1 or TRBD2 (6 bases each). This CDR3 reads CASSLLPGASYEQYF. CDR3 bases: TGTGCCAGCAGCCTCCTCCCGGGGGCCTCCTACGAGCAGTACTTC.